This T cell receptor (beta chain) was identified during a study of Graves' ophthalmopathy and Graves' hyperthyroidism. Broader study findings: The model forecast ophthalmopathy progression, reaching under 71% sensitivity and around 73% specificity. Thyroid clonotypes that were expanded above 0.001 frequency mostly also appeared in blood.

With 4 bases clipped from V and 3 bases from J, the junction kept 6 bases outside the gene matches. Germline CDR1 and CDR2: SGHRS and YFSETQ. This CDR3 comprises 14 residues. This clonotype was recorded at least ten times. Its antigen is unidentified. TCR beta CDR3 regions were amplified from RNA transcripts. HTBI-primed RT-PCR formed the first round, and a multiplex PCR formed the second. TCRdb re-called the multiplex PCR reads with MiXCR, one entry per CDR3 protein. The sample lists 200,000 to 250,000 distinct CDR3 sequences; 20% to 25% were seen once. V gene TRBV5-1 combines with J gene TRBJ2-7, with TRBD1 matching over 8 bases. The source is a woman aged 45-60 years with Graves' ophthalmopathy. Specimen: peripheral blood. The CDR3 reads CASSPDRGDYEQYF. The CDR3, as DNA: TGCGCCAGCAGCCCTGACAGGGGTGACTACGAGCAGTACTTC.